The 32 T cell receptor beta chains given below trace back to one sample, sequenced in a study of T cells in Graves' hyperthyroidism and ophthalmopathy. There were TCR beta CDR3 regions amplified from RNA transcripts. A set of HTBI primers served as the primers for a first-round RT-PCR of the TCR CDR3. In TCRdb, the multiplex PCR reads were re-called with MiXCR into one record per CDR3 protein. The data show hundreds of thousands of distinct CDR3 sequences, 20% seen once. Sequencing was done on a sample of blood. The receptors stem from a man under 40 with Graves' ophthalmopathy.

This clonotype was observed at least ten times. The gene calls are TRBV7-6 and TRBJ2-7; a possible D gene is TRBD1 (6 bases). CDR1 and CDR2 (germline): SGHVS, FNYEAQ. The CDR3 has 15 amino acids. V lost 5 bases, J lost 2 bases, and 16 bases lay in between. The CDR3 DNA reads TGTGCCAGCAGCCTCGCCCAGGGGCTCGCCTACGAGCAGTACTTC. Translation gives CASSLAQGLAYEQYF.

This clonotype has only a few counts. This CDR3 reads CASSPPLAGVSYNEQFF. In DNA, the CDR3 is TGTGCCAGCTCACCACCGCTAGCGGGAGTCTCCTACAATGAGCAGTTCTTC. V gene TRBV18 combines with J gene TRBJ2-1; 10 bases align to TRBD2. V shed 0 bases and J 0 bases; nucleotides not matched to a gene: 2. The CDR3 is made up of 17 amino acids. From germline, CDR1 is KGHSH and CDR2 LQKENI.

This clonotype was seen more than once but under ten times. The V and J genes are TRBV3-1 and TRBJ2-1, with 11 positions matching TRBD2. J gave up 8 bases and V 8 bases, and 14 bases lay outside the gene matches. Per germline, CDR1 LGHDT and CDR2 YNNKEL (reference sequence). CDR3 length: 16 amino acids. The CDR3 sequence is CASRSIVSGRADEQFF. The CDR3 nucleotides are TGTGCCAGCCGCAGTATAGTTAGCGGGAGGGCCGATGAGCAGTTCTTC.

This clonotype has a count of ten or more. The chain joins TRBV3-1 to TRBJ1-2, with no clear D. The CDR3 loop spans 18 amino acids. The germline V and J ends were trimmed by 0 bases and 2 bases, with 19 bases remaining between them. Germline CDR1 LGHDT, CDR2 YNNKEL (reference sequence). The CDR3 DNA reads as TGTGCCAGCAGCCAAGATTTCGGGGTAGAGGGAACAAACTATGGCTACACCTTC. Its translation: CASSQDFGVEGTNYGYTF.

The genes are TRBV12-3 or TRBV12-4 and TRBJ2-1; no firm D call. V dropped 6 bases and J dropped 0 bases, with 12 bases sitting between them. The CDR3 is made up of 15 amino acids. The CDR3 reads CASRSYRSSYNEQFF. For the CDR3, the DNA is TGTGCCAGCAGATCGTACCGGAGCTCCTACAATGAGCAGTTCTTC.

This chain uses TRBV19 with TRBJ2-2; D gene uncertain. CDR3 size: 16 residues. Germline values: CDR1 LNHDA, CDR2 SQIVND (reference sequence). V was trimmed by 6 bases and J by 0 bases, leaving 14 bases between them. This CDR3 reads CASSRPPRTNTGELFF. CDR3 nucleotide sequence: TGTGCCAGTAGCCGGCCCCCCCGGACGAACACCGGGGAGCTGTTTTTT.

This clonotype came up a few times. The chain recombines TRBV7-2 with TRBJ2-1, with D possibly TRBD2 on 6 matching bases. The CDR3 loop spans 12 amino acids. Germline V gene data show CDR1 as SGHTA and CDR2 as FQGNSA. Between the trimmed V and J ends, which lost 1 base and 13 bases, there was a span of 11 bases. For the CDR3, the DNA is TGTGCCAGCAGCTTAGAGCTGGGGGGACAGTTCTTC. Translation gives CASSLELGGQFF.

This clonotype was seen ten or more times. This chain connects TRBV5-1 to TRBJ1-1, with D unclear. V lost 0 bases, J lost 0 bases, and 9 bases lay in between. Germline V gene data show CDR1 as SGHRS and CDR2 as YFSETQ. CDR3 size: 15 residues. CDR3 in amino acids: CASSLEQMMNTEAFF. The CDR3 nucleotides read TGCGCCAGCAGCTTGGAGCAGATGATGAACACTGAAGCTTTCTTT.

The gene calls are TRBV24-1 and TRBJ2-4; the match to TRBD2 covers 8 bases. Germline CDR1 reads KGHDR; CDR2 reads SFDVKD. This CDR3 comprises 19 residues. V gave up 0 bases and J gave up 6 bases; unmatched junction bases: 15. The CDR3 nucleotides read TGTGCCACCAGTGATTTGCCGTACCGGATAGCGGGATCCGGAAACATTCAGTACTTC. This sequence encodes CATSDLPYRIAGSGNIQYF.

This clonotype showed up many times. This rearrangement joins TRBV7-9 to TRBJ2-7; TRBD2 might be the D (5 bases). V was cut by 0 bases and J by 2 bases, with 8 bases left in between. The CDR3 contains 14 residues. Per germline, CDR1 SEHNR and CDR2 FQNEAQ (reference sequence). Written as DNA, the CDR3 is TGTGCCAGCAGCTTAGCGGGAGAGACCTACGAGCAGTACTTC. Translation gives CASSLAGETYEQYF.

In DNA, the CDR3 is TGTGCCAGTAGCCTAGCGGGAGCCAATCTAGCCAAAAACATTCAGTACTTC. Protein sequence: CASSLAGANLAKNIQYF. The rearrangement links TRBV19 to TRBJ2-4; 10 bases agree with TRBD2. V lost 6 bases to trimming and J lost 0 bases; unmatched junction nucleotides: 8. This CDR3 region has 17 residues. CDR1 is LNHDA and CDR2 is SQIVND in the germline V gene (reference sequence). Full variable domain (outside the CDR3, taken from reference TRBV19 and TRBJ2-4): DGGITQSPKYLFRKEGQNVTLSCEQNLNHDAMYWYRQDPGQGLRLIYYSQIVNDFQKGDIAEGYSVSREKKESFPLTVTSAQKNPTAFYLCASSLAGANLAKNIQYFGAGTRLSVL.

The chain carries TRBV28 and TRBJ2-7, with D unresolved. The germline V gene has CDR1 MDHEN and CDR2 SYDVKM. Between the trimmed V and J ends, which lost 7 bases and 3 bases, there was a span of 13 bases. The CDR3 sequence is 13 residues long. The CDR3 spells CASTPTTHYEQYF. In nucleotides, the CDR3 is TGTGCCAGCACCCCCACAACGCACTACGAGCAGTACTTC. Full variable domain (rest looked up from reference TRBV28 and TRBJ2-7): DVKVTQSSRYLVKRTGEKVFLECVQDMDHENMFWYRQDPGLGLRLIYFSYDVKMKEKGDIPEGYSVSREKKERFSLILESASTNQTSMYLCASTPTTHYEQYFGPGTRLTVT.

There are a few counts of this clonotype. The J gene is TRBJ2-7, the V gene TRBV7-9; TRBD1 matches 7 bases. Germline V gene lookup returns CDR1 SEHNR and CDR2 FQNEAQ (reference sequence). The CDR3 is 13 residues long. V shed 3 bases and J 7 bases; nucleotides not matched to a gene: 6. The CDR3 is CASSFGTATEQYF. CDR3 sequence (DNA): TGTGCCAGCAGCTTCGGGACAGCCACGGAGCAGTACTTC.

CDR3: CSATLSGSRRGTQYF. In nucleotides, the CDR3 is TGCAGTGCTACCCTTAGCGGGAGCCGGCGGGGTACGCAGTATTTT. The V gene is TRBV20-1, the J gene TRBJ2-3; 9 bases line up with TRBD2. The CDR3 sequence is 15 residues long. The J segment lost 8 bases and the V segment lost 4 bases, leaving 13 bases of the junction unmatched. Germline V gene lookup returns CDR1 DFQATT and CDR2 SNEGSKA (reference sequence).

This clonotype was counted many times. The V call is TRBV7-2, the J call TRBJ2-3, with D perhaps TRBD2 (5 bases). The V gene's germline CDR1 is SGHTA and CDR2 FQGNSA. Trimming took off 0 bases at V and 0 bases at J, with 16 bases between the two ends. The CDR3 has 18 amino acids. CDR3 in amino acids: CASSLAGAGLVSTDTQYF. CDR3 in DNA: TGTGCCAGCAGCTTAGCGGGAGCTGGGTTAGTAAGCACAGATACGCAGTATTTT.

The chain carries TRBV19 and TRBJ2-7; D not resolved. Germline CDR1 and CDR2: LNHDA and SQIVND (reference sequence). The CDR3 loop spans 14 amino acids. Trimming stripped 5 bases from V and 2 bases from J, with 13 bases between. The CDR3 is CASSPRALTYEQYF. CDR3 DNA: TGTGCCAGTAGTCCCCGGGCACTAACCTACGAGCAGTACTTC.

V usage is TRBV6-1 and J usage is TRBJ2-3, with TRBD1 identical over 10 bases. CDR1 is MNHNS and CDR2 is SASEGT in the germline V gene. V shed 6 bases, J shed 1 base, and the junction held 7 bases outside the gene matches. The CDR3 loop spans 16 amino acids. The DNA of the CDR3 is TGTGCCAGCAGCCACGACAGGGGGCAGGGCACAGATACGCAGTATTTT. It specifies CASSHDRGQGTDTQYF.

This clonotype was detected a few times. This chain connects TRBV20-1 to TRBJ2-1, with 7 bases matching TRBD2. Germline V gene data show CDR1 as DFQATT and CDR2 as SNEGSKA (reference sequence). The V segment lost 0 bases and the J segment 6 bases; nucleotides outside the gene matches: 11. The CDR3 consists of 16 residues. CDR3 coding DNA: TGCAGTGCTAGAGATCCCAGTAGCGGGTCTCTCAATGAGCAGTTCTTC. Its translation is CSARDPSSGSLNEQFF.

As DNA, the CDR3 is TGTGCCAGCGGACCTCGGGACAGGGGGGGATACGAGCAGTACTTC. It is translated as CASGPRDRGGYEQYF. The chain is built from TRBV27 and TRBJ2-7, with 11 bases identical to TRBD1. Germline-derived CDR1 and CDR2 are MNHEY and SMNVEV (reference sequence). V trimming: 8 bases; J trimming: 4 bases; junction bases outside the gene matches: 10. The CDR3 length is 15 residues.

The gene calls are TRBV30 and TRBJ1-2; 7 bases are shared with TRBD1. The V and J ends lost 0 bases and 7 bases, in that order; junction bases with no gene match: 2. The length of the CDR3 is 12 residues. Germline CDR1 and CDR2: GTSNPN and SVGIG (reference sequence). CDR3: CAWSVSGGGYTF. The CDR3, as DNA: TGTGCCTGGAGTGTGTCAGGGGGTGGCTACACCTTC. Together with reference TRBV30 and TRBJ1-2, the CDR3 gives the full variable domain: SQTIHQWPATLVQPVGSPLSLECTVEGTSNPNLYWYRQAAGRGLQLLFYSVGIGQISSEVPQNLSASRPQDRQFILSSKKLLLSDSGFYLCAWSVSGGGYTFGSGTRLTVV.

The rearrangement uses TRBV6-1 and TRBJ2-1; D remains ambiguous. Looked up from germline, CDR1 is MNHNS and CDR2 is SASEGT. V lost 6 bases to trimming and J lost 12 bases, with 9 bases between them. The CDR3 spans 10 residues. CDR3 in DNA: TGTGCCAGCAGCGGACGGGTGCAGTTCTTC. The encoded protein is CASSGRVQFF.

This clonotype has a count of ten or more. The rearrangement links TRBV24-1 to TRBJ2-5, with D possibly being TRBD2 (5 bases). The ends were cut back, 5 bases at V and 5 bases at J, with 17 bases in the middle. Germline CDR1 reads KGHDR; CDR2 reads SFDVKD. The CDR3 is 15 residues long. CDR3 coding DNA: TGTGCCACCAGTGGGGTCCGAGGGAACTTGGAGACCCAGTACTTC. This encodes CATSGVRGNLETQYF.

Ten or more counts support this clonotype. The chain has TRBV20-1 and TRBJ2-7; 9 bases line up with TRBD1. The trim removed 6 bases at V and 0 bases at J, leaving 6 bases unmatched. This CDR3 comprises 14 residues. Germline V gene data show CDR1 as DFQATT and CDR2 as SNEGSKA (reference sequence). The CDR3 sequence: CSAPLTGGSYEQYF. In nucleotides, the CDR3 is TGCAGTGCCCCTCTGACAGGGGGCTCCTACGAGCAGTACTTC.

This clonotype was counted only a few times. The chain combines TRBV29-1 with TRBJ2-3, with D perhaps matching TRBD1 (6 bases). Trimming cost V 7 bases and J 1 base, with 12 bases left between them. This CDR3 region has 13 residues. Germline lookup yields CDR1 SQVTM and CDR2 ANQGSEA. CDR3 coding DNA: TGCAGCGCCCAACAGGGACGCACAGATACGCAGTATTTT. It specifies CSAQQGRTDTQYF.

At least ten counts were recorded for this clonotype. The chain is built from TRBV28 and TRBJ1-2; 8 positions match TRBD1. The CDR3 contains 13 residues. The ends lost 7 bases at V and 4 bases at J; junction bases unmatched: 5. Per germline, CDR1 MDHEN and CDR2 SYDVKM. CDR3 coding DNA: TGTGCCAGCACCTCGGACAGGGCCTATGGCTACACCTTC. Its protein is CASTSDRAYGYTF.

This clonotype was observed many times. The gene calls are TRBV2 and TRBJ2-2; D uncertain. Germline CDR1 and CDR2: SNHLY and FYNNEI. Trimming stripped 2 bases from V and 0 bases from J, with 7 bases between. The CDR3 has 15 amino acids. The CDR3 DNA reads TGTGCCAGCAGTGAACAGGTCACGAACACCGGGGAGCTGTTTTTT. Amino acid sequence: CASSEQVTNTGELFF.

V usage is TRBV7-8 and J usage is TRBJ2-2; TRBD1 matches at 7 bases. V shed 5 bases, J shed 1 base, and the junction held 7 bases outside the gene matches. Germline V gene lookup returns CDR1 SGHVS and CDR2 FQNEAQ. CDR3 size: 16 residues. CDR3 nucleotide sequence: TGTGCCAGCAGCCCCCCAAGGACAGGGAACACCGGGGAGCTGTTTTTT. Its translation: CASSPPRTGNTGELFF.

The chain uses TRBV19 and TRBJ2-1; 9 positions match TRBD2. J gave up 3 bases and V 3 bases, and 3 bases lay outside the gene matches. The CDR3 spans 15 residues. Germline-derived CDR1 and CDR2 are LNHDA and SQIVND (reference sequence). DNA of the CDR3: TGTGCCAGTAGTATTACTAGCGGGTTCTACAATGAGCAGTTCTTC. Protein sequence: CASSITSGFYNEQFF.

This chain connects TRBV10-3 to TRBJ2-3; TRBD2 might be the D (6 bases). The CDR3 totals 16 residues. CDR1 is ENHRY and CDR2 is SYGVKD in the germline V gene. The V end was cut by 3 bases, the J end by 0 bases, with 13 bases between. CDR3 amino acids: CAISDAGRASTDTQYF. CDR3 nucleotides: TGTGCCATCAGTGATGCCGGGAGAGCCAGCACAGATACGCAGTATTTT.

The gene calls are TRBV14 and TRBJ2-1, with D unclear. This CDR3 region has 17 residues. Per the germline V gene, CDR1 is SGHDN and CDR2 is FVKESK. The germline V and J ends were trimmed by 0 bases and 1 base, with 13 bases remaining between them. The DNA of the CDR3 is TGTGCCAGCAGCCAAGATCCGGGCCCTCGGTCCTACAATGAGCAGTTCTTC. As protein: CASSQDPGPRSYNEQFF.

This rearrangement joins TRBV19 to TRBJ1-2; 8 bases fit TRBD1. The CDR3 totals 15 residues. Germline values: CDR1 LNHDA, CDR2 SQIVND (reference sequence). J was trimmed by 4 bases and V by 5 bases; bases with no gene match: 9. In nucleotides, the CDR3 is TGTGCCAGTAGTTTGACCGGGACAGGTACCTATGGCTACACCTTC. Protein sequence: CASSLTGTGTYGYTF.

This clonotype was counted between two and nine times. This chain links TRBV28 with TRBJ2-3; TRBD2 matches 11 bases. CDR1 is MDHEN and CDR2 is SYDVKM in the germline V gene. CDR3 length: 15 amino acids. The junction had 7 bases not matched to a gene; V was cut back by 7 bases and J by 4 bases. The CDR3 loop is CASIQLAGVADTQYF. The CDR3 coding sequence is TGTGCCAGCATCCAACTAGCGGGAGTGGCAGATACGCAGTATTTT.